The clone carrying this T cell receptor (beta chain) appeared a single time. The sample carries other DNA sequences with the same CDR3. The data are from a study of T cell repertoires in MIS-A myocarditis. Per germline, CDR1 SQVTM and CDR2 ANQGSEA. This CDR3 contains 13 residues. Trimming at V came to 5 bases and at J to 1 base, leaving 3 bases not matched to a gene. Assay used: immunoSEQ multiplex PCR; TCRdb lists only in-frame clones, some missing. The sample has 15,000 or so clones, 70% to 85% seen once. This sequence was found in a man between 18 and 35 years old with fulminant myocarditis from multisystem inflammatory syndrome in adults (MIS-A) after COVID-19. Sequenced input: left ventricle heart tissue obtained at autopsy. The V gene is TRBV29-1, the J gene TRBJ1-1, with 8 bases fitting TRBD1. DNA for the CDR3: TGCAGCGTTCGGACAGGGCCGAACACTGAAGCTTTCTTT. This encodes CSVRTGPNTEAFF.